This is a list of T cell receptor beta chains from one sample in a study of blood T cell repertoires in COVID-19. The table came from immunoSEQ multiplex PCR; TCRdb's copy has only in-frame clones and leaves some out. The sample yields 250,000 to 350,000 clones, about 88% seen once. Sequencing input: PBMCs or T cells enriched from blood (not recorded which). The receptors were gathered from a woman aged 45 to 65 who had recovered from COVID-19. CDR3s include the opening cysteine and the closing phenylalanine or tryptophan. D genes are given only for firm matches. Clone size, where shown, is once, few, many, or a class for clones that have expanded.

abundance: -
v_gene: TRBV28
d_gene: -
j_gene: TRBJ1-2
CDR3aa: CASSLTVGIGYTF
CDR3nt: TGTGCCAGCAGTTTAACGGTGGGCATTGGCTACACCTTC

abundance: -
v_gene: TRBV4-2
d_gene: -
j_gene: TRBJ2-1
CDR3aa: CASSPRLGEQFF
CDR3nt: TGTGCCAGCAGCCCTAGGTTGGGTGAGCAGTTCTTC

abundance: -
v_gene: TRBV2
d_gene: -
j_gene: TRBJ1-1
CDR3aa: CASSPMGVNTEAFF
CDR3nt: TGTGCCAGCAGCCCAATGGGCGTGAACACTGAAGCTTTCTTT

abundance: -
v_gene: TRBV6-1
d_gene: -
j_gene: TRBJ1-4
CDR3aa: CASSEQGYEKLFF
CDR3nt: TGTGCCAGCAGTGAGCAGGGCTACGAAAAACTGTTTTTT

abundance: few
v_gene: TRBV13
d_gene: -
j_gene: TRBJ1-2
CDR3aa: CASSLVGREEYGYTF
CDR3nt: TGTGCCAGCAGCTTAGTCGGAAGGGAGGAGTATGGCTACACCTTC

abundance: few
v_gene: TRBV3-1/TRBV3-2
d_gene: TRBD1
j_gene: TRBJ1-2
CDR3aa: CASSHHRQGPNGYTF
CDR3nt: TGTGCCAGCAGCCATCACAGACAGGGCCCGAATGGCTACACCTTC

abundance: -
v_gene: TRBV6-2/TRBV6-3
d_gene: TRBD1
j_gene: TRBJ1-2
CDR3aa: CASSGQATNYGYTF
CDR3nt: TGTGCCAGCAGCGGACAGGCGACTAACTATGGCTACACCTTC

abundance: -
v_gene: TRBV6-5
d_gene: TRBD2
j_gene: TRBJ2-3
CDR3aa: CASSPSGRSADTQYF
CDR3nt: TGTGCCAGCAGTCCTAGCGGGAGGTCGGCAGATACGCAGTATTTT

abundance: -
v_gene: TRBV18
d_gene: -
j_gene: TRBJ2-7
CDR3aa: CASSPLANPSYEQYF
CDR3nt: TGTGCCAGCTCACCACTAGCGAACCCCTCCTACGAGCAGTACTTC

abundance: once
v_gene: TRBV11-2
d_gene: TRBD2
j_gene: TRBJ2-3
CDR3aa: CASSLDFSGSGRAMDTQYF
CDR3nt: TGTGCCAGCAGCTTAGATTTCAGTGGTAGCGGGAGGGCCATGGATACGCAGTATTTT

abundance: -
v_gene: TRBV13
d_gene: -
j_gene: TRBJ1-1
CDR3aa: CASSPRSGGAGYTEAFF
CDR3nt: TGTGCCAGCAGCCCCCGTTCTGGGGGGGCTGGGTACACTGAAGCTTTCTTT

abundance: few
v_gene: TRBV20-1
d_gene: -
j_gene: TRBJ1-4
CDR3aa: CSASLANEKLFF
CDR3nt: TGCAGTGCTAGTTTAGCTAATGAAAAACTGTTTTTT

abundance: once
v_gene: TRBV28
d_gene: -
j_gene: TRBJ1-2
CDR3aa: CASSLPGLANYGYTF
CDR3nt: TGTGCCAGCAGTTTACCAGGCTTAGCTAACTATGGCTACACCTTC

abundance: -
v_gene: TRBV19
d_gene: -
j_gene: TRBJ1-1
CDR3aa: CASSIMDGVGAAPRF
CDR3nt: TGTGCCAGTAGTATTATGGACGGGGTGGGTGCCGCGCCCCGGTTT

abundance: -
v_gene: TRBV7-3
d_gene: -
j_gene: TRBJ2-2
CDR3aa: CASSITGGQYTGELFF
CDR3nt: TGTGCCAGCAGCATCACCGGGGGACAGTATACCGGGGAGCTGTTTTTT

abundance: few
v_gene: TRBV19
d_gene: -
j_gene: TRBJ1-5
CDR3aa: CATQDSSGNQPQHF
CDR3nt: TGTGCCACCCAGGACAGTTCGGGAAATCAGCCCCAGCATTTT

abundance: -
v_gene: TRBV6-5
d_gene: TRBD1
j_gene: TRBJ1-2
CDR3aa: CASSYGQGKGYTF
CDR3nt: TGTGCCAGCAGTTACGGACAGGGGAAGGGCTACACCTTC

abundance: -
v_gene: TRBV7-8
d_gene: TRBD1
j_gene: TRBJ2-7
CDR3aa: CASSKGYRGIDYEQYF
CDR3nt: TGTGCCAGCAGCAAAGGATACAGGGGAATTGACTACGAGCAGTACTTC

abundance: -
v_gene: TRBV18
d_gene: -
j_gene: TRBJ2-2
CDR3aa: CASSPPGVNTGELFF
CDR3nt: TGTGCCAGCTCACCACCGGGCGTTAACACCGGGGAGCTGTTTTTT

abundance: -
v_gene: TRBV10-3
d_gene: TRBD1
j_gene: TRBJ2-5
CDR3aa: CATRVDRVETQYF
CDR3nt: TGTGCCACCAGGGTGGACAGGGTGGAGACCCAGTACTTC

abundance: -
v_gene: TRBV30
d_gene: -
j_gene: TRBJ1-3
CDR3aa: CATGSGVNTIYF
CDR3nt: TGTGCCACGGGGTCCGGGGTGAACACCATATATTTT

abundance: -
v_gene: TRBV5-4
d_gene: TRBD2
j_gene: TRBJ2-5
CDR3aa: CASSYLAGGKTQYF
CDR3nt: TGTGCCAGCAGCTACTTAGCGGGAGGAAAGACCCAGTACTTC

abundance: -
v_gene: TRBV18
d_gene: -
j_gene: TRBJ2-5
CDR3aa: CASSPDNTLQTQYF
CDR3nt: TGTGCCAGCTCACCAGATAATACACTACAGACCCAGTACTTC